One sample yielded the 15 T cell receptor beta chains listed below, sequenced in a study of technical replicates of blood from four donors. The repertoire was sequenced with immunoSEQ multiplex PCR; TCRdb's copy has only in-frame clones and lacks some. This sample carries over 50,000 clones, about 89% of them seen once, and the ten largest clones take approximately 5.2%. The specimen was PBMCs. These TCRs come from a human donor in good health. Some clones in this sample may be carry-over from other donors' samples.

This clone was seen only a few times. V usage is TRBV27 and J usage is TRBJ2-1; TRBD2 aligns across 10 bases. In germline, CDR1 is MNHEY, CDR2 SMNVEV (reference sequence). J gave up 4 bases and V 8 bases, and 8 bases lay outside the gene matches. The CDR3 covers 15 residues. The CDR3 is CASRPGLAVYNEQFF. CDR3 nucleotides: TGTGCCAGCCGCCCCGGACTAGCGGTTTACAATGAGCAGTTCTTC.

The chain recombines TRBV7-2 with TRBJ1-2; D may be TRBD1 (6 bases). This CDR3 spans 13 amino acids. CDR1 and CDR2 (germline): SGHTA, FQGNSA. V lost 2 bases, J lost 4 bases, and 8 bases lay in between. CDR3 DNA: TGTGCCAGCAGCTTAACAGGGAGCTATGGCTACACCTTC. This translates into CASSLTGSYGYTF. The entire variable domain, with the rest obtained from reference TRBV7-2 and TRBJ1-2, is as follows: GAGVSQSPSNKVTEKGKDVELRCDPISGHTALYWYRQSLGQGLEFLIYFQGNSAPDKSGLPSDRFSAERTGGSVSTLTIQRTQQEDSAVYLCASSLTGSYGYTFGSGTRLTVV.

This clone has ten or more counts. The chain uses TRBV5-8 and TRBJ2-3; D may be TRBD1 (5 bases). CDR3 size: 12 residues. Germline V gene data show CDR1 as SGHTS and CDR2 as YDEGEE. V was clipped by 2 bases and J by 6 bases, with 7 bases between them. The CDR3 bases are TGTGCCAGCAGCTTATGGGGCGATACGCAGTATTTT. Residues: CASSLWGDTQYF.

The chain uses TRBV6-4 and TRBJ2-1; TRBD1 matches 9 bases. V shed 2 bases and J 6 bases; nucleotides not matched to a gene: 8. The CDR3 contains 16 residues. Germline V lookup: CDR1 MRHNA, CDR2 SNTAGT. The CDR3: CASSDAPGQGLNEQFF. The DNA of the CDR3 is TGTGCCAGCAGTGACGCACCGGGACAGGGCCTCAATGAGCAGTTCTTC.

V and J are TRBV7-6 and TRBJ2-3; TRBD2 aligns across 8 bases. Per germline, CDR1 SGHVS and CDR2 FNYEAQ. The CDR3 has 15 residues. Trimming at V came to 5 bases and at J to 0 bases, leaving 4 bases not matched to a gene. The CDR3 sequence: CASSQTSVSTDTQYF. The CDR3 DNA sequence: TGTGCCAGCAGCCAGACTAGCGTGAGCACAGATACGCAGTATTTT.

This chain connects TRBV7-2 to TRBJ2-5; D may be TRBD2 (5 bases). The CDR3 runs 13 residues. Germline CDR1 SGHTA, CDR2 FQGNSA. Trimming took 5 bases from V and 5 from J, leaving 12 bases between them. This CDR3 reads CASSNAAGETQYF. CDR3 nucleotides: TGTGCCAGCAGCAACGCTGCGGGCGAGACCCAGTACTTC.

The genes are TRBV27 and TRBJ1-1; 8 bases match TRBD1. The CDR3 extends over 15 amino acids. The V segment lost 5 bases and the J segment 3 bases; nucleotides outside the gene matches: 8. CDR1 and CDR2 (germline): MNHEY, SMNVEV (reference sequence). CDR3 nucleotide sequence: TGTGCCAGCAGTCTCCGGACAGGGACTGACACTGAAGCTTTCTTT. Translation gives CASSLRTGTDTEAFF.

The chain recombines TRBV12-5 with TRBJ1-2; D possibly corresponds to TRBD1 (5 bases). The germline CDR1 and CDR2 sequences are LGHNT and FRNRAP. CDR3 length equals 15 residues. The V gene lost 0 bases and the J gene lost 8 bases, with 16 bases spanning the gap. The CDR3 DNA follows: TGTGCTAGTGGTTTGGTACCCGACAGACTGAGGGGCTACACCTTC. As protein: CASGLVPDRLRGYTF. Variable domain in full (rest from reference TRBV12-5 and TRBJ1-2): DARVTQTPRHKVTEMGQEVTMRCQPILGHNTVFWYRQTMMQGLELLAYFRNRAPLDDSGMPKDRFSAEMPDATLATLKIQPSEPRDSAVYFCASGLVPDRLRGYTFGSGTRLTVV.

At least ten counts were recorded for this clone. The chain couples TRBV4-1 to TRBJ1-5; TRBD1 agrees at 8 bases. Unmatched junction bases numbered 6, after V lost 5 bases and J lost 3 bases. The CDR3 is 15 amino acids. Germline V lookup: CDR1 MGHRA, CDR2 YSYEKL. The CDR3 here is CASSSSDRVNQPQHF. CDR3 coding DNA: TGCGCCAGCAGCTCCTCGGACAGGGTCAATCAGCCCCAGCATTTT.

This rearrangement joins TRBV7-3 to TRBJ2-5; possibly TRBD2 for D (5 bases). The CDR3 is 13 residues long. Germline values: CDR1 SGHTA, CDR2 FQGTGA. Trimming took 5 bases from V and 5 from J, leaving 12 bases between them. DNA for the CDR3: TGTGCCAGCAGCGGAGGTCGATGGGAGACCCAGTACTTC. As protein: CASSGGRWETQYF.

DNA of the CDR3: TGTGCCAGCAGCCGACAGGGCGGGGATTCCTACGAGCAGTACTTC. Translation gives CASSRQGGDSYEQYF. The rearrangement joins TRBV7-9 to TRBJ2-7; tentatively, D is TRBD1 (7 bases). Germline V gene sequence: CDR1 SEHNR, CDR2 FQNEAQ (reference sequence). V lost 5 bases and J lost 1, with 15 bases in between. This CDR3 is 15 amino acids long.

This chain joins TRBV4-1 and TRBJ2-4, with D unresolved. V dropped 1 base and J dropped 1 base, with 5 bases sitting between them. The CDR3 totals 14 residues. From germline, CDR1 is MGHRA and CDR2 YSYEKL. The CDR3 spells CASSQGAAKNIQYF. The CDR3 DNA is TGCGCCAGCAGCCAAGGAGCGGCCAAAAACATTCAGTACTTC.

This chain links TRBV5-6 with TRBJ1-5; D not certain. The V gene's germline CDR1 is SGHDT and CDR2 YYEEEE. The CDR3 has 14 amino acids. V was pared by 0 bases and J by 1 base, with 5 bases between. CDR3 protein: CASSLAGSNQPQHF. The CDR3 DNA follows: TGTGCCAGCAGCTTGGCCGGGAGCAATCAGCCCCAGCATTTT.

The V call is TRBV4-3, the J call TRBJ2-1, with 12 bases lining up with TRBD2. The CDR3 covers 15 residues. Germline lookup yields CDR1 LGHNA and CDR2 YSLEER. V lost 0 bases to trimming and J lost 11 bases; unmatched junction nucleotides: 5. The CDR3 DNA follows: TGCGCCAGCAGCCAAGAACTAGCGGGGGGCCGACAGCAGTTCTTC. This gives the protein CASSQELAGGRQQFF.

This chain links TRBV4-1 with TRBJ1-6; 7 bases fit TRBD1. Germline V gives CDR1 MGHRA, CDR2 YSYEKL. This CDR3 contains 15 residues. The V and J ends lost 0 bases and 9 bases, in that order; junction bases with no gene match: 5. CDR3 sequence: CASSQDTGVGSPLHF. CDR3 in DNA: TGCGCCAGCAGCCAAGACACAGGGGTGGGTTCACCCCTCCACTTT.